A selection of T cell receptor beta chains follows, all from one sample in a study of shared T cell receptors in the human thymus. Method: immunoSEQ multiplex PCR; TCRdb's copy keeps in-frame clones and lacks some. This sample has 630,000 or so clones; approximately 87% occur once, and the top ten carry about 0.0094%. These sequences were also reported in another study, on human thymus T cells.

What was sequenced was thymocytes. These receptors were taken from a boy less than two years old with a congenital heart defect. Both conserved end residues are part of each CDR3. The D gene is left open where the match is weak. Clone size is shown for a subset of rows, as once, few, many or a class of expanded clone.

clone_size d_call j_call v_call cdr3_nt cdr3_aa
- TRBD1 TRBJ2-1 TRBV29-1 TGCAGCGTTGAAACCCCTACCTCCAGACAGGGTAGCTCCTACAATGAGCAGTTCTTC CSVETPTSRQGSSYNEQFF
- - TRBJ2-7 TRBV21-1 TGTGCCAGCAGCAAAGGGGCAATAGCGGGAGTTAGCTCCTACGAGCAGTACTTC CASSKGAIAGVSSYEQYF
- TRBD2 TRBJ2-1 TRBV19 TGTGCCAGTAGTATAGTAGCGGGAACAGTTGAGCAGTTCTTC CASSIVAGTVEQFF
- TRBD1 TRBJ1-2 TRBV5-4 TGTGCCAGCAGCAATACAGGGGACTATGGCTACACCTTC CASSNTGDYGYTF
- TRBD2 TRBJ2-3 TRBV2 TGTGCCAGCAGTGAGTGGGGGACTAGCGGCACAGATACGCAGTATTTT CASSEWGTSGTDTQYF
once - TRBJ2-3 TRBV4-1 TGCGCCAGCAGCCAAGAGAACGGGGGAAGCACAGATACGCAGTATTTT CASSQENGGSTDTQYF
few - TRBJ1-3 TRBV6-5 TGTGCCAGCGCCGACAGCTCTGGAAACACCATATATTTT CASADSSGNTIYF
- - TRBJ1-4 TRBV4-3 TGCGCCAGCAGCCAAGAACAGGGATGGGGTGAAAAACTGTTTTTT CASSQEQGWGEKLFF
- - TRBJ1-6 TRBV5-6 TGTGCCAGCAGCTTTAAGGGGCCCCGGGATAATTCACCCCTCCACTTT CASSFKGPRDNSPLHF
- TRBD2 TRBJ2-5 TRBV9 TGTGCCAGCAGCGGGGAGCGGTCTAGCGGGGGGGGAATGGCCCAGTACTTC CASSGERSSGGGMAQYF
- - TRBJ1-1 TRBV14 TGTGCCAGCAGCCGAACTACCGACAGGAACACTGAAGCTTTCTTT CASSRTTDRNTEAFF
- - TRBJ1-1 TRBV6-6 TGTGCCAGCAGGAAAAACGGAGACACTGAAGCTTTCTTT CASRKNGDTEAFF
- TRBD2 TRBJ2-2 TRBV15 TGTGCCACCAGCAGAGAAATTGGACTAGCGGGTACCGGGGAGCTGTTTTTT CATSREIGLAGTGELFF
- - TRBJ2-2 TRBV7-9 TGTGCCAGCAGCTTCGAGAGGGTTGACACCGGGGAGCTGTTTTTT CASSFERVDTGELFF
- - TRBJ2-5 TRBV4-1 TGCGCCAGCAGCCAAGTTCGGACTATCCAAGAGACCCAGTACTTC CASSQVRTIQETQYF
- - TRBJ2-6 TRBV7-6 TGTGCCAGCAGCTTAGATGGGGGCATGACTACCTCTGGGGCCAACGTCCTGACTTTC CASSLDGGMTTSGANVLTF
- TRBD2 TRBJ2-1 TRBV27 TGTGCCAGCACTCAGCAGCGGGGTAGGGAGCAGTTCTTC CASTQQRGREQFF
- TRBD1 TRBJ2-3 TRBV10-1 TGCGCCAGCAGTACCGGGACAGACACAGATACGCAGTATTTT CASSTGTDTDTQYF
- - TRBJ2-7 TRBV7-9 TGTGCCAGCAGCCTGATACAGGGAACTTTTGGTGGCGAGCAGTACTTC CASSLIQGTFGGEQYF
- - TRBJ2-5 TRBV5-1 TGCGCCAGCAGCCCGAAGGGAGCGCTACAAGAGACCCAGTACTTC CASSPKGALQETQYF
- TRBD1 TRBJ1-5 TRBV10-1 TGCGCCAGCAATGAAAAACAGGGGTTCCGACCCGAGGCTAATCAGCCCCAGCATTTT CASNEKQGFRPEANQPQHF
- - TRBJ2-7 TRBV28 TGTGCCAGCAGACCAGGATTCTCCTACGAGCAGTACTTC CASRPGFSYEQYF
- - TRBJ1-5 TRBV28 TGTGCCAGCAGTCGGAGAGGAAATCAGCCCCAGCATTTT CASSRRGNQPQHF
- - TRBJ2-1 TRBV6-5 TGTGCCAGCAGTTACAGGAGAGTGGACTACAATGAGCAGTTCTTC CASSYRRVDYNEQFF
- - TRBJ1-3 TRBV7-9 TGTGCCAGCAGCTTAGGCGGGGGACACTACTCTGGAAACACCATATATTTT CASSLGGGHYSGNTIYF
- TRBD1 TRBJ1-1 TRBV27 TGTGCCAGCAGTTGGTCGGACAGGGCGGACACTGAAGCTTTCTTT CASSWSDRADTEAFF
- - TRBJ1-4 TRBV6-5 TGTGCCAGCAGTTGGGCAGGGGCAGCTAATGAAAAACTGTTTTTT CASSWAGAANEKLFF
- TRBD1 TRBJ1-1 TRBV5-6 TGTGCCAGCAGCTCGGTAGACAGGGGGCGCGTGTTGAACACTGAAGCTTTCTTT CASSSVDRGRVLNTEAFF
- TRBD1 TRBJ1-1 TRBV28 TGTGCCAGCAGCGGCAACACTAAAGGGACAGGCCCTATGAACACTGAAGCTTTCTTT CASSGNTKGTGPMNTEAFF